The 7 T cell receptor beta chains below were found in one sample sequenced in a study of blood T cell repertoires in COVID-19. Sequenced by immunoSEQ multiplex PCR; TCRdb stores in-frame clones only, minus some. In the table there are fewer than 150,000 clones, 88% of which are singletons. The specimen was peripheral blood. The receptors originated from a woman aged 70-85 years who had recovered from COVID-19.

The chain carries TRBV7-2 and TRBJ1-5; TRBD1 is a possible D gene (5 bases). V was cut by 3 bases and J by 5 bases, with 11 bases left in between. The CDR3 is made up of 14 amino acids. Looked up from germline, CDR1 is SGHTA and CDR2 is FQGNSA. For the CDR3, the DNA is TGTGCCAGCAGCTTGGGGGAGGGGCATCAGCCCCAGCATTTT. It encodes CASSLGEGHQPQHF.

V and J are TRBV7-9 and TRBJ2-2; 10 bases match TRBD2. Looked up from germline, CDR1 is SEHNR and CDR2 is FQNEAQ (reference sequence). With 4 bases clipped from V and 8 bases from J, the junction kept 7 bases outside the gene matches. The CDR3 consists of 15 residues. The DNA for the CDR3 is TGTGCCAGCAGCTGGGGACTAGCGTCGGCAGGGGAGCTGTTTTTT. It is translated as CASSWGLASAGELFF.

This clone turned up a few times. This sequence joins TRBV19 and TRBJ1-5, with D possibly matching TRBD1 (5 bases). The V gene's germline CDR1 is LNHDA and CDR2 SQIVND (reference sequence). V was trimmed by 7 bases and J by 7 bases, leaving 17 bases between them. CDR3 length: 14 residues. This chain's CDR3 is CASTLGGAGQPQHF. The CDR3 coding sequence is TGTGCCAGTACCTTAGGCGGGGCGGGACAGCCCCAGCATTTT. The whole variable domain, remainder taken from reference TRBV19 and TRBJ1-5, is DGGITQSPKYLFRKEGQNVTLSCEQNLNHDAMYWYRQDPGQGLRLIYYSQIVNDFQKGDIAEGYSVSREKKESFPLTVTSAQKNPTAFYLCASTLGGAGQPQHFGDGTRLSIL.

The rearrangement links TRBV5-5 to TRBJ2-5; no clear D. This CDR3 has 13 amino acids. Trimming took off 0 bases at V and 4 bases at J, with 7 bases between the two ends. Germline V gene data show CDR1 as SGHKS and CDR2 as YYEKEE (reference sequence). CDR3 loop: CASSLAPGETQYF. CDR3 DNA: TGTGCCAGCAGCTTGGCTCCGGGAGAGACCCAGTACTTC.

This clone was observed once. The chain combines TRBV2 with TRBJ2-3; 7 positions match TRBD1. CDR3 length: 15 amino acids. V trimming: 7 bases; J trimming: 1 base; junction bases outside the gene matches: 8. In germline, CDR1 is SNHLY, CDR2 FYNNEI. The CDR3: CASMGPGGGTDTQYF. The DNA of the CDR3 is TGTGCCAGCATGGGGCCAGGGGGTGGCACAGATACGCAGTATTTT.

The chain recombines TRBV7-2 with TRBJ2-2; 8 bases agree with TRBD1. The V and J ends lost 6 bases and 5 bases, in that order; junction bases with no gene match: 11. This CDR3 has 16 amino acids. Per germline, CDR1 SGHTA and CDR2 FQGNSA. The CDR3 nucleotides read TGTGCCAGCAGAAGGGCCGGGACAGGCCAAACCGGGGAGCTGTTTTTT. It translates to CASRRAGTGQTGELFF.

The chain links TRBV4-1 to TRBJ2-1, with TRBD2 matching 9 bases. The V segment lost 1 base and the J segment 9 bases; nucleotides outside the gene matches: 7. CDR1 and CDR2 from the germline V gene are MGHRA and YSYEKL. There are 15 residues in the CDR3. DNA of the CDR3: TGCGCCAGCAGCCAAGTTAGCGGGAGTAGGGCTGAGCAGTTCTTC. Encoded protein: CASSQVSGSRAEQFF.